A single sample gave rise to the 22 T cell receptor beta chains below, sequenced in a study of early T cells in non-severe SARS-CoV-2 infection. TCRdb reprocessed the 5' RACE reads via MiXCR and lists one record per CDR3 protein. Here the sample spans 100,000 to 130,000 distinct CDR3 sequences, around 10% being singletons. The sequenced material came from whole blood. The source of these receptors is an adult who was a healthcare worker with PCR-confirmed SARS-CoV-2 infection or an uninfected control (not recorded which).

The chain uses TRBV12-3 or TRBV12-4 and TRBJ2-7; 9 nucleotides line up with TRBD1. The V segment lost 6 bases and the J segment 3 bases; nucleotides outside the gene matches: 9. This CDR3 comprises 15 residues. DNA of the CDR3: TGTGCCAGCAGCCCCCCGGGACAGGGATACTACGAGCAGTACTTC. As protein: CASSPPGQGYYEQYF.

The chain has TRBV7-2 and TRBJ1-2; maybe TRBD1 (5 bases). This CDR3 has 15 residues. Trimming removed 3 bases at V and 3 bases at J, with 14 bases between. Germline V CDR1 and CDR2: SGHTA, FQGNSA. CDR3 sequence reads: CASSLGIGDYYGYTF. The DNA for the CDR3 is TGTGCCAGCAGCTTGGGAATAGGGGATTACTATGGCTACACCTTC.

CDR3 loop: CASSPRVKGQGNLRHYEQYF. DNA of the CDR3: TGTGCCAGCAGCCCCCGGGTTAAGGGACAGGGTAATCTTCGGCACTACGAGCAGTACTTC. This chain uses TRBV21-1 with TRBJ2-7; the D call of TRBD1 is as the table states it, not checked on the DNA. TRBV21-1 is marked as a pseudogene. The CDR3 runs to 20 residues.

The chain couples TRBV7-9 to TRBJ2-2; D is unclear. This CDR3 has 13 amino acids. The germline V gene has CDR1 SEHNR and CDR2 FQNEAQ (reference sequence). The germline V and J ends were trimmed by 2 bases and 0 bases, with 1 base remaining between them. The CDR3 bases are TGTGCCAGCAGCTTAACGAACACCGGGGAGCTGTTTTTT. Translated: CASSLTNTGELFF.

This clonotype has a count of ten or more. The chain couples TRBV28 to TRBJ1-3, with TRBD1 as a possible D gene (5 bases). Trimming shortened V by 3 bases and J by 8 bases, and 11 bases separated the two germline ends. The CDR3 has 13 residues. CDR1 and CDR2 from the germline V gene are MDHEN and SYDVKM. The CDR3 bases are TGTGCCAGCAGTTTCAGGGCTGAAGACACCATATATTTT. Its translation is CASSFRAEDTIYF.

This clonotype was seen only a few times. The V and J genes are TRBV7-6 and TRBJ2-3; D is possibly TRBD2 (5 bases). From germline, CDR1 is SGHVS and CDR2 FNYEAQ. V lost 5 bases and J lost 0, with 15 bases in between. The CDR3 runs 16 residues. The CDR3, as DNA: TGTGCCAGCAGCCGGGGTACGAGCACTAGCACAGATACGCAGTATTTT. It encodes CASSRGTSTSTDTQYF.

The chain uses TRBV7-8 and TRBJ2-5; the D is unclear. There are 12 residues in the CDR3. Trimming removed 2 bases from V and 0 bases from J, with 1 base in between. Germline values: CDR1 SGHVS, CDR2 FQNEAQ. CDR3 sequence reads: CASSLYQETQYF. The DNA for the CDR3 is TGTGCCAGCAGCTTATACCAAGAGACCCAGTACTTC.

This chain uses TRBV10-3 with TRBJ1-5; 7 bases are shared with TRBD1. Trimming cost V 2 bases and J 8 bases; bases outside gene matches: 6. The germline CDR1 and CDR2 sequences are ENHRY and SYGVKD. This CDR3 region has 14 residues. CDR3 residues: CAISETGAGEPQHF. DNA of the CDR3: TGTGCCATCAGTGAGACAGGGGCTGGCGAGCCCCAGCATTTT.

This clonotype was seen more than once but under ten times. The chain carries TRBV29-1 and TRBJ2-2; D is ambiguous. Germline CDR1 SQVTM, CDR2 ANQGSEA. V dropped 4 bases and J dropped 2 bases, with 11 bases sitting between them. CDR3 length: 14 amino acids. The DNA for the CDR3 is TGCAGCGTTGTTGGGTGGAGAAACACCGGGGAGCTGTTTTTT. It encodes CSVVGWRNTGELFF.

This clonotype was recorded at least ten times. The chain is built from TRBV9 and TRBJ2-1, with 8 bases aligning to TRBD2. V lost 0 bases and J lost 1; bases outside the gene matches: 3. Germline V gene sequence: CDR1 SGDLS, CDR2 YYNGEE. This CDR3 is 16 amino acids long. CDR3 in DNA: TGTGCCAGCAGCGTAGGACCGGGGGGGTCCTACAATGAGCAGTTCTTC. It yields the protein CASSVGPGGSYNEQFF.

This clonotype was picked up many times. One junction end disagrees with the germline gene, perhaps due to a read error. V usage is TRBV7-7 and J usage is TRBJ2-2; the match to TRBD2 covers 8 bases. Germline loops: CDR1 SSHAT, CDR2 FNYEAQ (reference sequence). There are 15 residues in the CDR3. CDR3: CASSSRTGGTGELFF. In DNA form, the CDR3 reads TGTGCTAGCAGCTCCCGCACGGGAGGGACCGGGGAGCTGTTTTTT.

This clonotype was detected many times. The chain recombines TRBV11-2 with TRBJ2-5; 7 bases are a match to TRBD2. This CDR3 is built from 16 residues. Germline CDR1 is SGHAT and CDR2 is FQNNGV. J lost 0 bases, V lost 1 base, and 5 bases had no gene match. The CDR3 sequence: CASSLGQAGNQETQYF. For the CDR3, the DNA is TGTGCCAGCAGCTTAGGGCAAGCGGGGAACCAAGAGACCCAGTACTTC. The entire variable domain, with the rest obtained from reference TRBV11-2 and TRBJ2-5, is as follows: EAGVAQSPRYKIIEKRQSVAFWCNPISGHATLYWYQQILGQGPKLLIQFQNNGVVDDSQLPKDRFSAERLKGVDSTLKIQPAKLEDSAVYLCASSLGQAGNQETQYFGPGTRLLVL.

The rearrangement links TRBV11-2 to TRBJ1-3, with D hard to call. Looked up from germline, CDR1 is SGHAT and CDR2 is FQNNGV. Trimming took 1 base from V and 3 from J, leaving 7 bases between them. The CDR3 is 14 residues long. The CDR3 loop is CASSLVAFGNTIYF. The CDR3 region has the DNA TGTGCCAGCAGCTTAGTGGCATTTGGAAACACCATATATTTT.

The sample holds a few counts of this clonotype. The rearrangement joins TRBV7-3 to TRBJ2-1; 15 nucleotides align to TRBD2. The V gene end was trimmed by 5 bases and the J gene end by 10 bases; junction bases not matched to a gene: 9. This CDR3 contains 16 residues. Germline loops: CDR1 SGHTA, CDR2 FQGTGA. The CDR3 coding sequence is TGTGCCAGCAGCAGAGGACTAGCGGGAGGGCCGGGGGAGCAGTTCTTC. Protein sequence: CASSRGLAGGPGEQFF.

This clonotype has a handful of counts. The junction does not match germline at one end; this may be a read error. V and J are TRBV7-6 and TRBJ2-1; 8 positions match TRBD2. The germline CDR1 and CDR2 sequences are SGHVS and FNYEAQ. CDR3 size: 15 residues. Written as DNA, the CDR3 is TGTGCCAGCAGTTTAGCGGGGAATCGCTACAATGAGCAGTTCTTC. This encodes CASSLAGNRYNEQFF.

Worth noting for this clonotype: Its ends do not fully match the called genes, so a read error is possible. The chain has TRBV27 and TRBJ1-3; TRBD1 is a possible D gene (5 bases). The CDR3 covers 18 residues. The germline V gene has CDR1 MNHEY and CDR2 SMNVEV (reference sequence). In DNA form, the CDR3 reads TGTGCCAGCAGTCCAGAGGGACCTTCTGGACTCTCTGAAAACACCATATATTTT. Amino acids: CASSPEGPSGLSENTIYF.

This clonotype was seen at least ten times. V and J are TRBV11-3 and TRBJ1-1; a weak D match, TRBD1 (6 bases). V lost 4 bases and J 0 bases, leaving 9 bases between the germline ends. The V gene's germline CDR1 is SGHNT and CDR2 YENEEA. CDR3 length: 14 residues. The CDR3 here is CASSSWGLNTEAFF. The DNA for the CDR3 is TGTGCCAGCAGCTCCTGGGGGCTGAACACTGAAGCTTTCTTT.

This clonotype was seen a few times. J is TRBJ2-1 and V is TRBV5-1; 8 bases are a match to TRBD2. With 0 bases clipped from V and 4 bases from J, the junction kept 3 bases outside the gene matches. Looked up from germline, CDR1 is SGHRS and CDR2 is YFSETQ. CDR3 length equals 15 residues. The CDR3 DNA sequence: TGCGCCAGCAGCTTGGTGCGGGAGGTGTACAATGAGCAGTTCTTC. Amino acid sequence: CASSLVREVYNEQFF.

The chain employs TRBV20-1 and TRBJ1-1; possibly TRBD1 for D (5 bases). The germline V gene encodes CDR1 DFQATT and CDR2 SNEGSKA (reference sequence). V was pared by 6 bases and J by 4 bases, with 9 bases between. The CDR3 loop spans 11 amino acids. This CDR3 reads CSAPGSTEAFF. The CDR3 nucleotides are TGCAGTGCCCCAGGGTCCACTGAAGCTTTCTTT.

The sample holds many counts of this clonotype. The chain has TRBV19 and TRBJ1-4; the D gene is possibly TRBD1 (6 bases). CDR1 and CDR2 from the germline V gene are LNHDA and SQIVND (reference sequence). V was pared by 6 bases and J by 2 bases, with 16 bases between. The CDR3 contains 16 residues. In DNA, the CDR3 is TGTGCCAGTAGCTACAGGGTATCAATCACTAATGAAAAACTGTTTTTT. It translates to CASSYRVSITNEKLFF.

This chain connects TRBV4-2 to TRBJ2-3; D gene uncertain. The CDR3 loop spans 16 amino acids. In germline, CDR1 is LGHNA, CDR2 YNFKEQ. Trimming left V 0 bases short and J 4 bases short, with 14 bases between. CDR3 sequence: CASSQEVARGADTQYF. CDR3 sequence (DNA): TGTGCCAGCAGCCAAGAAGTGGCTCGAGGTGCAGATACGCAGTATTTT.

This chain joins TRBV7-9 and TRBJ2-5; D gene ambiguous. The germline V gene has CDR1 SEHNR and CDR2 FQNEAQ (reference sequence). V was cut by 3 bases and J by 1 base, with 9 bases left in between. This CDR3 is built from 14 residues. The CDR3 region has the DNA TGTGCCAGCAGCTTCGAGCGCGTCCAAGAGACCCAGTACTTC. Protein: CASSFERVQETQYF.